What follows are 15 T cell receptor beta chains derived from one specimen sequenced in a study of T cell responses to AZD1222 COVID-19 vaccine. TCRdb's copy holds only in-frame clones and misses some; the assay was immunoSEQ multiplex PCR. Among some 150,000 clones, 90% to 95% were seen once, and the ten largest hold about 1.9%. Sequences were derived from peripheral blood, sampled on day 0 of AZD1222 vaccination. These receptors were collected from an adult in good health.

The chain links TRBV4-1 to TRBJ2-7; 7 nucleotides match TRBD1. Germline V gene lookup returns CDR1 MGHRA and CDR2 YSYEKL. J gave up 0 bases and V 0 bases, and 8 bases lay outside the gene matches. The CDR3 consists of 17 residues. CDR3 amino acids: CASSQEHRRGLSYEQYF. The CDR3 DNA follows: TGCGCCAGCAGCCAAGAACATCGAAGGGGGCTCTCCTACGAGCAGTACTTC.

The chain combines TRBV18 with TRBJ2-1; D might be TRBD2 (6 bases). Trimming removed 4 bases at V and 3 bases at J, with 13 bases between. The germline V gene encodes CDR1 KGHSH and CDR2 LQKENI. The CDR3 length is 15 residues. CDR3 region: CASSRLEGLYNEQFF. The DNA of the CDR3 is TGTGCCAGCTCACGGCTGGAGGGACTCTACAATGAGCAGTTCTTC.

V and J are TRBV7-9 and TRBJ1-4, with D maybe TRBD1 (5 bases). The CDR3 totals 14 residues. The V end was cut by 5 bases, the J end by 6 bases, with 13 bases between. Germline V gene data show CDR1 as SEHNR and CDR2 as FQNEAQ (reference sequence). CDR3 sequence: CASSPPGTDEKLFF. CDR3 coding DNA: TGTGCCAGCAGCCCGCCCGGGACGGATGAAAAACTGTTTTTT.

The chain links TRBV7-9 to TRBJ2-1, with a weak D call TRBD2 (6 bases). The V end lost 8 bases, the J end lost 6 bases, and 20 bases lay between the germline ends. The CDR3 is 15 amino acids. Per germline, CDR1 SEHNR and CDR2 FQNEAQ (reference sequence). The CDR3 DNA follows: TGTGCCAGCTCCCCGCCCCTTCTAGCGCCCAATGAGCAGTTCTTC. Encoded protein: CASSPPLLAPNEQFF. Looking up the rest from reference TRBV7-9 and TRBJ2-1 gives the full variable domain: DTGVSQNPRHKITKRGQNVTFRCDPISEHNRLYWYRQTLGQGPEFLTYFQNEAQLEKSRLLSDRFSAERPKGSFSTLEIQRTEQGDSAMYLCASSPPLLAPNEQFFGPGTRLTVL.

The chain uses TRBV12-3 or TRBV12-4 and TRBJ2-3; D gene ambiguous. The V end lost 7 bases, the J end lost 3 bases, and 8 bases lay between the germline ends. The CDR3 has 12 amino acids. This CDR3 reads CASNVGTDTQYF. The CDR3 DNA reads TGTGCCAGCAACGTTGGGACAGATACGCAGTATTTT.

This sequence joins TRBV15 and TRBJ1-2, with TRBD1 as a possible D gene (6 bases). The V end was cut by 1 base, the J end by 5 bases, with 8 bases between. CDR3 length equals 13 residues. The germline gives CDR1 LNHNV, CDR2 YYDKDF (reference sequence). The CDR3 DNA sequence: TGTGCCACCAGCAGAGGTGGACAGTATGGCTACACCTTC. This codes for CATSRGGQYGYTF.

To note about this clone: Sequence at one end of the junction differs from germline and may be a read error. V usage is TRBV25-1 and J usage is TRBJ1-1; D unclear. This CDR3 has 11 residues. CDR1 MGHDK and CDR2 SYGVNS come from the germline V gene. CDR3 sequence reads: CASMGNAEAFF. In DNA form, the CDR3 reads TGTGCCAGCATGGGGAACGCTGAAGCTTTCTTT.

V usage is TRBV11-3 and J usage is TRBJ2-5, with unresolved D. V lost 1 base, J lost 5 bases, and 8 bases lay in between. Germline CDR1 is SGHNT and CDR2 is YENEEA. The CDR3 loop spans 13 amino acids. This chain's CDR3 is CASSLVSGETQYF. CDR3 coding DNA: TGTGCCAGCAGCTTAGTTTCCGGGGAGACCCAGTACTTC.

This chain uses TRBV9 with TRBJ2-1, with 16 bases matching TRBD2. V trimming: 4 bases; J trimming: 6 bases; junction bases outside the gene matches: 13. The CDR3 totals 19 residues. In germline, CDR1 is SGDLS, CDR2 YYNGEE. As DNA, the CDR3 is TGTGCCAGCAGCCACAACCCGGGACTAGCGGGAGGGCCGGTCAATGAGCAGTTCTTC. As protein: CASSHNPGLAGGPVNEQFF.

This chain uses TRBV7-9 with TRBJ1-1, with 7 bases that match TRBD1. The V gene's germline CDR1 is SEHNR and CDR2 FQNEAQ (reference sequence). The V gene end was trimmed by 7 bases and the J gene end by 5 bases; junction bases not matched to a gene: 13. This CDR3 spans 15 amino acids. The CDR3 is CASTAAMAGGTEAFF. CDR3 sequence (DNA): TGTGCCAGCACCGCGGCCATGGCAGGGGGTACTGAAGCTTTCTTT.

The chain is built from TRBV27 and TRBJ2-1; D is unresolved. V gave up 2 bases and J gave up 5 bases, with 7 bases separating them. The CDR3 runs to 13 residues. Germline V gene data show CDR1 as MNHEY and CDR2 as SMNVEV (reference sequence). The CDR3 loop reads CASSLVVHNEQFF. CDR3 nucleotides: TGTGCCAGCAGTTTAGTCGTGCACAATGAGCAGTTCTTC.

In its sample, this clone was seen once. V and J are TRBV6-5 and TRBJ2-7; TRBD1 matches at 9 bases. Germline V gene data show CDR1 as MNHEY and CDR2 as SVGAGI. V shed 0 bases, J shed 4 bases, and the junction held 7 bases outside the gene matches. There are 16 residues in the CDR3. The CDR3 protein is CASSYSLGQGGYEQYF. DNA of the CDR3: TGTGCCAGCAGTTACTCTCTGGGACAGGGCGGGTACGAGCAGTACTTC.

V usage is TRBV7-8 and J usage is TRBJ2-2, with TRBD2 matching over 9 bases. Germline assignment: CDR1 SGHVS and CDR2 FQNEAQ. V was pared by 3 bases and J by 4 bases, with 12 bases of the junction left unmatched. This CDR3 has 18 amino acids. The CDR3 DNA reads as TGTGCCAGCAGCTTTTATGGGCTAGCGGGGTCGGGCACCGGGGAGCTGTTTTTT. It yields the protein CASSFYGLAGSGTGELFF.

J is TRBJ1-4 and V is TRBV3-1 (or the pseudogene TRBV3-2); D remains ambiguous. CDR3 length equals 15 residues. The germline V gene encodes CDR1 LGHDT and CDR2 YNNKEL (reference sequence). V lost 0 bases to trimming and J lost 5 bases, with 10 bases between them. This CDR3 reads CASSQDRGINEKLFF. DNA of the CDR3: TGTGCCAGCAGCCAAGATCGGGGTATAAATGAAAAACTGTTTTTT.

This clone showed up just once. The chain is built from TRBV5-6 and TRBJ1-2; maybe TRBD1 (5 bases). Germline CDR1 is SGHDT and CDR2 is YYEEEE. The V end was cut by 2 bases, the J end by 2 bases, with 10 bases between. The CDR3 is 14 residues long. The CDR3 protein is CASSFWTRNYGYTF. CDR3 sequence (DNA): TGTGCCAGCAGCTTCTGGACAAGAAACTATGGCTACACCTTC.